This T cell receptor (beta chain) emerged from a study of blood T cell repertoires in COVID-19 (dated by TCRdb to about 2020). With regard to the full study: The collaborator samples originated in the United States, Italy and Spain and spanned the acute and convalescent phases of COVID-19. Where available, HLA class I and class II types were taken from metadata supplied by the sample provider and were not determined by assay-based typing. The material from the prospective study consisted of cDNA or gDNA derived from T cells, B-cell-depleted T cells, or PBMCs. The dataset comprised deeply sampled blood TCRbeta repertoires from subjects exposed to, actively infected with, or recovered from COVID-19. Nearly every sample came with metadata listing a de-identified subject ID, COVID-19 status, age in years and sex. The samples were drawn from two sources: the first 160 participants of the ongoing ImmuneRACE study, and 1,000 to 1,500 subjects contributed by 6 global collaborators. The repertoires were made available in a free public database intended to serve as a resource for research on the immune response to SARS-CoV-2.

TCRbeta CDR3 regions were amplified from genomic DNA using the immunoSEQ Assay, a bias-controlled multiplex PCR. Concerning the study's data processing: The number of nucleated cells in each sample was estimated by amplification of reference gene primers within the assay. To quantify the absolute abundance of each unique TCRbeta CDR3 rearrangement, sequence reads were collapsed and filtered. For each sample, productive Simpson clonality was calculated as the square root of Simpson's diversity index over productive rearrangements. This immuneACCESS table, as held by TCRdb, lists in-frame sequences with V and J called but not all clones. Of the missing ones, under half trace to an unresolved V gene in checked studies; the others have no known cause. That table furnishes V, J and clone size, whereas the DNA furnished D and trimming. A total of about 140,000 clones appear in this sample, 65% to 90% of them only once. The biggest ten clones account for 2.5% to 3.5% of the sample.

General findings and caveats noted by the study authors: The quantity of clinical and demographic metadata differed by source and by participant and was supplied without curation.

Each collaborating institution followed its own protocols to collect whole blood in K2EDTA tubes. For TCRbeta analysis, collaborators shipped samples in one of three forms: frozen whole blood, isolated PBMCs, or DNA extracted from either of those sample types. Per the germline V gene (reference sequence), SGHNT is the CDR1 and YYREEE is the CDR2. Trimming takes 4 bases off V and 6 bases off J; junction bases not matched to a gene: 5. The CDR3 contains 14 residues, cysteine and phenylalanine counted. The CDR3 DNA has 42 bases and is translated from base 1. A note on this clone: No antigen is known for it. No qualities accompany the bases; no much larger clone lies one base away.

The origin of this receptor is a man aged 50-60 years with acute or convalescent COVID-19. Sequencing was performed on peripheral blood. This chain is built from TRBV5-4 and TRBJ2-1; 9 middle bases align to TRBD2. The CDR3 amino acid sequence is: CASSLTGLANEQFF. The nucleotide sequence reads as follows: TGTGCCAGCAGCCTCACGGGACTAGCCAATGAGCAGTTCTTC.